This is a list of T cell receptor beta chains from one sample in a study of beta chain features in type 1 diabetes. Profiling relied on immunoSEQ multiplex PCR, and the TCRdb table lists in-frame clones only, not all of them. The table includes roughly 730,000 clones, about an eighth detected once. The sample was naive CD4+ T cells from blood. The receptors derive from a man between 18 and 29 years old with type 1 diabetes. Each CDR3 is given with its conserved first and last residue. Each record gives: CDR3 protein, CDR3 DNA, J gene, clone size, V gene, D gene. The D gene is left open where the match is weak. The size entry is marked missing in some rows and otherwise reads once, few, many or a size class.

CDR3: CASSLWDLINSSPLHF; DNA: TGTGCCAGCAGCTTATGGGACCTAATCAACAGTTCACCCCTCCACTTT; J: TRBJ1-6; size: few; V: TRBV7-2; D: NA
CDR3: CASSLRPATNTEAFF; DNA: TGTGCCAGCAGTCTAAGGCCGGCCACGAACACTGAAGCTTTCTTT; J: TRBJ1-1; size: few; V: TRBV7-9; D: NA
CDR3: CASSARDRDYEQYF; DNA: TGTGCCAGCAGTGCCCGGGACAGGGACTACGAGCAGTACTTC; J: TRBJ2-7; size: few; V: TRBV28; D: TRBD1
CDR3: CSVGGQGAMETQYF; DNA: TGCAGCGTGGGGGGACAGGGGGCTATGGAGACCCAGTACTTC; J: TRBJ2-5; size: NA; V: TRBV29-1; D: TRBD1
CDR3: CAWKGILRGKVNTEAFF; DNA: TGTGCCTGGAAAGGTATTCTCCGGGGGAAAGTGAACACTGAAGCTTTCTTT; J: TRBJ1-1; size: few; V: TRBV30; D: NA
CDR3: CASSQGGTAAYEQCF; DNA: TGTGCCAGCAGTCAGGGCGGGACAGCCGCCTACGAGCAGTGCTTC; J: TRBJ2-7; size: NA; V: TRBV6-5; D: NA
CDR3: CARSGSTDTQYF; DNA: TGTGCCAGGAGCGGTAGCACAGATACGCAGTATTTT; J: TRBJ2-3; size: few; V: TRBV7-9; D: NA
CDR3: CASSLVASNSPLHF; DNA: TGTGCCAGCAGCTTAGTGGCGAGTAATTCACCCCTCCACTTT; J: TRBJ1-6; size: NA; V: TRBV7-2; D: NA
CDR3: CASSAHGNGGSGNEQFF; DNA: TGTGCCAGCAGCGCCCATGGGAATGGGGGATCGGGAAATGAGCAGTTCTTC; J: TRBJ2-1; size: NA; V: TRBV9; D: NA
CDR3: CAWSVDSNQPQHF; DNA: TGTGCCTGGAGTGTTGACAGCAATCAGCCCCAGCATTTT; J: TRBJ1-5; size: few; V: TRBV30; D: NA
CDR3: CASSRGGVSGNTIYF; DNA: TGTGCCAGCTCTCGGGGTGGGGTCTCTGGAAACACCATATATTTT; J: TRBJ1-3; size: NA; V: TRBV27; D: NA
CDR3: CASSSTSGTKETQYF; DNA: TGTGCCAGCAGCTCTACTAGCGGGACTAAAGAGACCCAGTACTTC; J: TRBJ2-5; size: NA; V: TRBV5-4; D: TRBD2
CDR3: CASSDTPYEQYF; DNA: TGTGCCAGCAGTGATACACCCTACGAGCAGTACTTC; J: TRBJ2-7; size: NA; V: TRBV25-1; D: NA
CDR3: CAISTKGDEQYF; DNA: TGTGCCATCAGCACCAAGGGGGACGAGCAGTACTTC; J: TRBJ2-7; size: NA; V: TRBV10-3; D: NA
CDR3: CASSYGTAQETQYF; DNA: TGTGCCAGCAGCTATGGGACAGCGCAAGAGACCCAGTACTTC; J: TRBJ2-5; size: NA; V: TRBV7-6; D: TRBD1
CDR3: CASSETQRLDSPLHF; DNA: TGTGCCAGCAGTGAAACCCAGCGGTTGGATTCACCCCTCCACTTT; J: TRBJ1-6; size: NA; V: TRBV25-1; D: NA
CDR3: CASSGAGGPDTQYF; DNA: TGTGCCAGCAGTGGAGCGGGGGGGCCGGATACGCAGTATTTT; J: TRBJ2-3; size: NA; V: TRBV7-8; D: TRBD2
CDR3: CASSLESDTQYF; DNA: TGCGCCAGCAGCTTGGAAAGCGATACGCAGTATTTT; J: TRBJ2-3; size: few; V: TRBV5-1; D: NA
CDR3: CAWGKRPVNTEAFF; DNA: TGTGCCTGGGGAAAGAGGCCGGTAAACACTGAAGCTTTCTTT; J: TRBJ1-1; size: NA; V: TRBV30; D: NA
CDR3: CASSVLRDRGETQYF; DNA: TGTGCCAGCAGCGTCCTCCGGGACAGGGGAGAGACCCAGTACTTC; J: TRBJ2-5; size: NA; V: TRBV7-9; D: TRBD1
CDR3: CSVGRQTTDTQYF; DNA: TGCAGCGTGGGGCGCCAGACCACAGATACGCAGTATTTT; J: TRBJ2-3; size: few; V: TRBV29-1; D: NA
CDR3: CASSQVSANTGELFF; DNA: TGCGCCAGCAGCCAAGTAAGCGCGAACACCGGGGAGCTGTTTTTT; J: TRBJ2-2; size: NA; V: TRBV4-1; D: NA
CDR3: CASSSLQGSGNTIYF; DNA: TGTGCCAGCAGCTCCTTACAGGGGTCTGGAAACACCATATATTTT; J: TRBJ1-3; size: few; V: TRBV5-6; D: TRBD1
CDR3: CASQLAGTYTDTQYF; DNA: TGTGCCAGCCAACTAGCGGGGACTTACACAGATACGCAGTATTTT; J: TRBJ2-3; size: few; V: TRBV7-2; D: TRBD2
CDR3: CAWRRGLDTEAFF; DNA: TGTGCCTGGAGAAGGGGTCTCGACACTGAAGCTTTCTTT; J: TRBJ1-1; size: few; V: TRBV30; D: NA
CDR3: CASRLAGSTDTQYF; DNA: TGTGCCAGTCGGCTAGCGGGGAGCACAGATACGCAGTATTTT; J: TRBJ2-3; size: few; V: TRBV19; D: TRBD2
CDR3: CASSEASGDTDTQYF; DNA: TGTGCCAGCAGCGAGGCTAGCGGGGACACAGATACGCAGTATTTT; J: TRBJ2-3; size: few; V: TRBV9; D: TRBD2
CDR3: CASSEAPGQFF; DNA: TGTGCCAGCAGTGAAGCTCCAGGGCAGTTCTTC; J: TRBJ2-1; size: NA; V: TRBV6-1; D: NA
CDR3: CASRSRGRAQGELFF; DNA: TGTGCTAGTCGTTCGAGGGGCAGGGCCCAAGGGGAGCTGTTTTTT; J: TRBJ2-2; size: NA; V: TRBV12-5; D: NA
CDR3: CASRVGTYEQYF; DNA: TGTGCCAGCAGAGTAGGAACCTACGAGCAGTACTTC; J: TRBJ2-7; size: NA; V: TRBV6-5; D: NA
CDR3: CAWSVGDTQYF; DNA: TGTGCCTGGAGTGTCGGAGATACGCAGTATTTT; J: TRBJ2-3; size: few; V: TRBV30; D: NA
CDR3: CAIALGGEGTEAFF; DNA: TGTGCCATCGCCCTAGGGGGAGAGGGCACTGAAGCTTTCTTT; J: TRBJ1-1; size: few; V: TRBV10-3; D: NA
CDR3: CASSTRDRHYGYTF; DNA: TGTGCCAGTAGTACCCGGGACAGGCACTATGGCTACACCTTC; J: TRBJ1-2; size: few; V: TRBV19; D: TRBD1
CDR3: CASSVEWLAGTYEQYF; DNA: TGTGCCAGCAGCGTAGAATGGCTAGCGGGGACCTACGAGCAGTACTTC; J: TRBJ2-7; size: NA; V: TRBV9; D: TRBD2
CDR3: CASKWDRTYEQYF; DNA: TGTGCCAGCAAATGGGACAGGACCTACGAGCAGTACTTC; J: TRBJ2-7; size: NA; V: TRBV6-6; D: TRBD1
CDR3: CAWSLSDRLQPQHF; DNA: TGTGCCTGGTCCCTATCGGACAGGCTTCAGCCCCAGCATTTT; J: TRBJ1-5; size: few; V: TRBV30; D: TRBD1
CDR3: CASSEPGQGDGYTF; DNA: TGTGCCAGCAGTGAGCCGGGACAGGGGGATGGCTACACCTTC; J: TRBJ1-2; size: few; V: TRBV6-1; D: TRBD1
CDR3: CASSAPTGCVGTQYF; DNA: TGTGCCAGCAGTGCCCCGACAGGGTGCGTGGGGACCCAGTACTTC; J: TRBJ2-5; size: NA; V: TRBV25-1; D: TRBD1
CDR3: CAIGQGAGELFF; DNA: TGTGCCATCGGACAGGGGGCCGGGGAGCTGTTTTTT; J: TRBJ2-2; size: NA; V: TRBV10-3; D: TRBD1
CDR3: CASSKTRDRANEQFF; DNA: TGTGCCAGCAGCAAAACCCGGGACAGGGCTAATGAGCAGTTCTTC; J: TRBJ2-1; size: NA; V: TRBV21-1; D: NA
CDR3: CASTQGVSSDTQYF; DNA: TGTGCCAGTACCCAGGGGGTTAGCTCAGATACGCAGTATTTT; J: TRBJ2-3; size: NA; V: TRBV19; D: TRBD1